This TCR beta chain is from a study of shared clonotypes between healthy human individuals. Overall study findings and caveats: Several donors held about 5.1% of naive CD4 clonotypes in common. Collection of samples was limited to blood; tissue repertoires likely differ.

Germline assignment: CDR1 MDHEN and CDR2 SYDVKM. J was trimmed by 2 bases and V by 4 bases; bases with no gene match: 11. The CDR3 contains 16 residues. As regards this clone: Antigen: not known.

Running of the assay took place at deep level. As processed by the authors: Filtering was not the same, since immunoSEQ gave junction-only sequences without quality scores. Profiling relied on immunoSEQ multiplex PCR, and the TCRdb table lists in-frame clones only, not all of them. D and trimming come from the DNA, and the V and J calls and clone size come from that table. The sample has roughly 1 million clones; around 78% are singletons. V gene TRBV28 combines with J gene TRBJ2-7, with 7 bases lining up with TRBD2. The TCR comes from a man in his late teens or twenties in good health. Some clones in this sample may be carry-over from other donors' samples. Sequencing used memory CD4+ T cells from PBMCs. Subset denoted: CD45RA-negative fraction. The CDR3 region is CASSSGPIGGAYEQYF. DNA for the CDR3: TGTGCCAGCAGTTCGGGCCCAATTGGGGGGGCCTACGAGCAGTACTTC.